Listed here are 24 T cell receptor beta chains from one sample, sequenced in a study of T cells expressing NK-cell markers. One entry per CDR3 protein, without DNA, is what TCRdb gives after re-calling the 5' RACE reads. The listing records some 280,000 distinct CDR3 sequences. Sequencing was performed on blood T cells: a sorted CD56 or NKG2C T cell subset, CD4+ or CD8+ T cells, or bulk PBMC T cells (not recorded which). Receptors were obtained from a man between 18 and 29 years old in good health.

This chain's CDR3 is CASSRAGSGYNEQFF. This chain connects TRBV9 to TRBJ2-1; the TCRdb call, TRBD2, lacks DNA for checking. This CDR3 comprises 15 residues. The germline V gene has CDR1 SGDLS and CDR2 YYNGEE.

The chain couples TRBV29-1 to TRBJ2-3; without DNA, the TCRdb call of TRBD1 cannot be checked. The length of the CDR3 is 14 residues. CDR1 is SQVTM and CDR2 is ANQGSEA in the germline V gene. CDR3 in amino acids: CSVDAGDAADTQYF.

This chain uses TRBV6-6 with TRBJ2-2; TCRdb indicates TRBD1, and absent DNA this call remains unverified. This CDR3 spans 13 amino acids. The germline CDR1 and CDR2 sequences are MNHNY and SVGAGI (reference sequence). The CDR3 here is CASKGLNTGELFF.

The chain combines TRBV7-9 with TRBJ1-5; TCRdb names TRBD1, which stays unverified in the absence of DNA. Germline V CDR1 and CDR2: SEHNR, FQNEAQ (reference sequence). CDR3 length: 14 residues. Here the CDR3 reads CASSQRGAQQPQHF. The full variable domain, its missing parts supplied by reference TRBV7-9 and TRBJ1-5, is DTGVSQNPRHKITKRGQNVTFRCDPISEHNRLYWYRQTLGQGPEFLTYFQNEAQLEKSRLLSDRFSAERPKGSFSTLEIQRTEQGDSAMYLCASSQRGAQQPQHFGDGTRLSIL.

The chain uses TRBV5-1 and TRBJ1-1; TCRdb calls TRBD1, which cannot be checked without DNA. The CDR3 covers 14 residues. Germline CDR1 and CDR2: SGHRS and YFSETQ. The CDR3: CASSSQGLNTEAFF.

The chain is built from TRBV5-1 and TRBJ2-1; the D gene TCRdb calls, TRBD1, cannot be checked with no DNA. Germline CDR1 and CDR2: SGHRS and YFSETQ. This CDR3 has 14 amino acids. The CDR3 loop reads CASSLWTGNDEQFF. Full variable domain (outside the CDR3, taken from reference TRBV5-1 and TRBJ2-1): KAGVTQTPRYLIKTRGQQVTLSCSPISGHRSVSWYQQTPGQGLQFLFEYFSETQRNKGNFPGRFSGRQFSNSRSEMNVSTLELGDSALYLCASSLWTGNDEQFFGPGTRLTVL.

The chain is built from TRBV15 and TRBJ2-5; TCRdb calls TRBD1, which cannot be checked without DNA. Germline V gene sequence: CDR1 LNHNV, CDR2 YYDKDF (reference sequence). This CDR3 is built from 14 residues. The CDR3 loop is CATSRTGDFETQYF. Full variable domain (rest looked up from reference TRBV15 and TRBJ2-5): DAMVIQNPRYQVTQFGKPVTLSCSQTLNHNVMYWYQQKSSQAPKLLFHYYDKDFNNEADTPDNFQSRRPNTSFCFLDIRSPGLGDTAMYLCATSRTGDFETQYFGPGTRLLVL.

CDR3 sequence: CATSDSQLAGDTEAFF. The chain links TRBV24-1 to TRBJ1-1. The germline V gene encodes CDR1 KGHDR and CDR2 SFDVKD. The CDR3 is 16 amino acids.

V and J are TRBV3-1 and TRBJ2-5. Germline V gene lookup returns CDR1 LGHDT and CDR2 YNNKEL (reference sequence). The CDR3 covers 12 residues. CDR3: CASSQSSETQYF.

The V gene is TRBV11-3, the J gene TRBJ2-3; absent DNA, TCRdb's TRBD1 call cannot be checked. CDR1 and CDR2 from the germline V gene are SGHNT and YENEEA. The CDR3 covers 15 residues. The CDR3 sequence is CASSFTGGNTDTQYF.

The V call is TRBV6-1, the J call TRBJ2-5; there is no DNA to check the TCRdb D call of TRBD2. CDR3 size: 13 residues. Germline V gives CDR1 MNHNS, CDR2 SASEGT. The chain's CDR3 is CASSETSWKTQYF.

This chain links TRBV27 with TRBJ2-2; TCRdb designates TRBD1, a call that cannot be tested without DNA. Germline CDR1 reads MNHEY; CDR2 reads SMNVEV (reference sequence). The CDR3 runs 17 residues. CDR3 loop: CASSLRWAGADTGELFF.

The rearrangement uses TRBV20-1 and TRBJ2-7; the TCRdb call, TRBD1, lacks DNA for checking. Germline V CDR1 and CDR2: DFQATT, SNEGSKA (reference sequence). The CDR3 contains 14 residues. The CDR3 sequence: CSARDRANPYEQYF.

The chain couples TRBV18 to TRBJ2-1; TCRdb picks TRBD1, but there is no DNA to check that call. The CDR3 consists of 16 residues. From germline, CDR1 is KGHSH and CDR2 LQKENI. This CDR3 reads CASSPPRTGTEPEQFF.

The chain joins TRBV10-3 to TRBJ2-2; TCRdb's D call of TRBD1 is untestable without DNA. CDR3 length equals 13 residues. Germline CDR1 reads ENHRY; CDR2 reads SYGVKD. CDR3 sequence reads: CATLGATGGELFF.

V is TRBV27 and J is TRBJ1-1; TCRdb calls TRBD1, which cannot be checked without DNA. Germline V gives CDR1 MNHEY, CDR2 SMNVEV (reference sequence). The length of the CDR3 is 15 residues. This chain's CDR3 is CASSLSSDRPREAFF.

The chain recombines TRBV10-3 with TRBJ2-3; absent DNA, TCRdb's TRBD1 call cannot be checked. Germline V lookup: CDR1 ENHRY, CDR2 SYGVKD. The CDR3 consists of 17 residues. CDR3 region: CAISEPPSSGGTDTQYF.

This chain links TRBV7-2 with TRBJ2-4; absent DNA, TCRdb's TRBD2 call cannot be checked. The CDR3 has 16 residues. Per the germline V gene, CDR1 is SGHTA and CDR2 is FQGNSA. The CDR3 loop is CASSLSSGRGENIQYF.

The chain has TRBV29-1 and TRBJ2-1; TCRdb's D gene call, TRBD2, goes unchecked for lack of DNA. The CDR3 is 15 amino acids. Looked up from germline, CDR1 is SQVTM and CDR2 is ANQGSEA. The CDR3 is CSVVVGLAGVYEQFF.

This chain connects TRBV12-3 or TRBV12-4 to TRBJ2-1; TCRdb proposes TRBD1, but this gene call is untestable without DNA. This CDR3 is 11 amino acids long. This CDR3 reads CASGQYNEQFF.

This rearrangement joins TRBV4-3 to TRBJ2-2; TCRdb's assignment of TRBD1 cannot be checked, as there is no DNA. CDR1 LGHNA and CDR2 YSLEER come from the germline V gene. The CDR3 contains 16 residues. The CDR3 reads CASSQTGWGGAGELFF.

This chain uses TRBV20-1 with TRBJ1-1. In germline, CDR1 is DFQATT, CDR2 SNEGSKA (reference sequence). The CDR3 consists of 13 residues. The CDR3 region is CSADPKENTEAFF.

This rearrangement joins TRBV28 to TRBJ1-2. This CDR3 comprises 17 residues. CDR1 is MDHEN and CDR2 is SYDVKM in the germline V gene. This CDR3 reads CAGAGGHSSLSNYGYTF.

CDR3 sequence: CASSQGLGNQPQHF. The chain carries TRBV19 and TRBJ1-5. Per the germline V gene, CDR1 is LNHDA and CDR2 is SQIVND (reference sequence). The CDR3 sequence is 14 residues long.